This TCR beta chain is drawn from a study of cytomegalovirus exposure and HLA in healthy donors (dated by TCRdb to about 2017). Regarding the research as a whole: According to an earlier analysis of around 600 of the donors, about 179 million T cells yielded 100 million or so unique TCR beta sequences and 276 Gb of sequence data. About 320 gigabases of sequencing data and roughly 90 million unique TCR sequences were included in an early release covering around 650 HLA-typed donors. The genetic ancestry cluster associated with self-reported Caucasian donors included roughly 84% of the roughly 390 genotyped donors. The study aimed to test whether cataloging public T cell receptors could reveal signatures of past pathogen exposure. The study used immunosequencing to profile the T cell repertoires of more than 650 subjects and linked those repertoires to cytomegalovirus serostatus. In addition to the first cohort of about 650 subjects, a separate validation cohort of 130 or so different subjects was used. To predict cytomegalovirus infection status, the study combined high-throughput TCR immunosequencing, statistical association of individual TCRs with disease status, and machine learning. In a later analysis, previously published TCR beta repertoires from some 640 donors were re-analyzed and high-resolution HLA genotyping was added so that TCR occurrence patterns could be studied. The later analysis used no new phenotypic data to find candidate immune exposures, relying instead on TCR beta sequences and their occurrence across donors. In an earlier analysis of over 550 of the donors, high-throughput TCR beta sequencing was used to judge whether each TCR beta V gene segment behaved as functional or pseudogenic. Donor age, sex, ethnicity and CMV serostatus were compiled together with the repertoire data. Genome-wide SNP genotypes for about 60% of the roughly 670 donors were used in a later genetic analysis, which treated that subset as a discovery cohort. Every discovery cohort repertoire had been produced on one sequencing platform. HLA typing covered class I and class II loci at four-digit resolution. The number of donors typed differed by locus, with about 629-640 for A, B, C, DRB1 and DQB1, about 500 for DQA1, some 570 for DPA1, and approximately 470 for DPB1. Roughly 5 DR-DQ haplotypes were handled as single units for association and clustering, since linkage in the cohort was strong. Among approximately 370 genotyped donors of the cohort, an average of approximately 220,000 unique TCR beta nucleotide sequences was sequenced per donor, of which roughly 18% were non-productive.

Library prep was done by the immunoSEQ multiplex PCR assay. A mixture of 60 forward primers for TCR Vbeta segments and 13 reverse primers for TCR Jbeta segments was used in the multiplex PCR. A multiplex PCR assay on genomic DNA amplified the CDR3 region of rearranged TCR beta genes. The amplified TCR beta libraries were sequenced on the Illumina HiSeq System as 87-base-pair reads. The authors processed their data as follows. In a later analysis, about 80 million unique TCR beta chains were counted across the roughly 610 repertoires, and roughly 9.9 million of these chains were shared by at least two donors. Raw reads were error-corrected and collapsed into unique sequences with a nearest-neighbor algorithm that merged closely related sequences to remove PCR and sequencing errors. To assign V, D and J gene segments, CDR3 sequences were aligned to IMGT reference sequences. For a sequence to be retained, at least a six-nucleotide match to both a V gene segment and a J gene segment was required. A rearrangement was called productive if the CDR3 had no stop codons and remained in frame with V and J, and every other rearrangement was called non-productive. Following IMGT convention, CDR3 was defined as the stretch from the second conserved V-encoded cysteine to the conserved J-encoded phenylalanine. The earlier analysis of about 590 of the donors excluded sequences that lacked an unambiguous match to a single V gene segment. An earlier analysis of several hundred of the donors called V segments functional above 56.7% productive rearrangements and segregating when the between-donor standard deviation exceeded 5%. A statistical classification framework was built for diagnosing cytomegalovirus status from the catalog of TCR beta chain sequences. V and J gene assignment, in a later analysis, came from comparing TCR nucleotide sequences with IMGT/GENE-DB human TR gene sequences. A later analysis assigned CDR3 sequences and most-parsimonious VDJ recombination scenarios with the TCRdist pipeline. In a later analysis, every TCR beta chain was defined by the combination of its CDR3 amino acid sequence and its V-gene family, and reads without a unique V-gene family were dropped. In a later analysis, 450 to 600 highly shared, low-generation-probability nucleotide sequences were removed to address suspected cross-contamination and a sequencing artifact. In a later analysis, a clonal expansion index was calculated for each public chain from normalized within-repertoire ranks of inferred template counts. In a later analysis, generation probabilities were computed using a VDJ recombination model fitted to out-of-frame rearrangements, and the results were checked against IGoR. Hypergeometric tests were used in a later analysis to score TCR-TCR, TCR-HLA and TCR-CMV co-occurrence, with a repertoire-size bias correction applied to the TCR pairs. To estimate false discovery rates, a later analysis permuted the HLA or CMV assignments 20 times. In a later analysis, co-occurring TCRs were grouped with DBSCAN, and TCRdist sequence similarity was added when clustering was performed within HLA-allele-positive subsets. Repertoires with fewer than 30,000 or more than 120,000 public chains were left out of co-occurrence clustering, as were about five repertoires with anomalous nucleotide sharing. The immuneACCESS repertoire file appears here via TCRdb, limited to in-frame rearrangements. These files lack a portion of the clones; in checked studies, under half of the deficit traces to unresolved V genes, and the cause of the others is not known. V and J calls and clone size are those listed in that table; D and trimming were worked out from the DNA. Within this sample are approximately 140,000 clones, with under 75% of them counted one time only. Around 7.1% of the sample goes to the ten largest clones.

General study outcomes and caveats: The study gave a list of some 150 TCR beta chains associated with cytomegalovirus. Compared with equally common non-associated chains, HLA-associated TCR beta chains in a later analysis were more clonally expanded and had lower generation probabilities. A later genetic analysis associated a missense DCLRE1C variant with V-gene and J-gene trimming of TCR beta chains, and an independent cohort replicated the association. Because some donors lacked HLA typing at each locus, the association tests relied only on the typed subset. In a later analysis, most CMV-associated TCR beta chains were found to appear HLA-restricted, with HLA associations seemingly driven largely by CMV exposure. In an earlier analysis of roughly 500 of the donors, most TCR beta V segments appeared in productive rearrangements about 90% or about 30% of the time, broadly matching IMGT annotations. While some public TCRs were present in many individuals, most TCR sequences turned up only very rarely across donors. Compared with the approximately 700-donor mean, donors in an Asian-associated ancestry cluster had fewer N-insertions in productive TCRs, according to a later genetic analysis. In vitro tests confirmed that a few of the cytomegalovirus-associated TCR beta chains recognize cytomegalovirus antigens. A cluster of highly shared sequence variants was judged likely to represent a technical artifact of the sequencing pipeline. The classifier was reported to diagnose cytomegalovirus status with high specificity and sensitivity in both the original cohort and the validation cohort. When HLA alleles, especially DR and DQ, strongly co-occurred, attributing TCR associations to individual alleles was difficult. According to a later analysis, TCR association rates differed among HLA loci, with DRB1 alleles showing the most associated TCRs and HLA-C alleles showing the fewest. A further reported finding was that TCR beta sequences accurately predicted the HLA-A and HLA-B alleles for most subjects in the first cohort. In this cohort, only TCR beta chains were sequenced, and detectable features were limited by the absence of alpha or paired-chain data. The authors suggested that the approach could potentially be generalized to other disease states and immunological phenotypes. Linkage disequilibrium might explain the correlated functional status among segregating V segments, but an unknown experimental factor could not be excluded. Several of the top co-occurrence clusters appeared to be linked to parvovirus B19, influenza, CMV and Epstein-Barr virus, according to a later analysis. At a false discovery rate of 0.05, a later analysis linked fewer than 20,000 TCR beta sequences to specific HLA alleles. Immune exposure information for the cohort was limited to CMV serostatus. Presence/absence analyses assumed roughly uniform sequencing depth across donors, an assumption that may not hold. Around 16 rarely observed V segments, including chromosome 9 orphons, were excluded from the earlier analysis of a few hundred of the donors because counts were too low.

The cohort consisted of 666 healthy bone marrow donors. At the time of sampling, every cohort member was nominally healthy, though immune exposures that went unrecorded were likely present. The donor tested CMV seropositive and was one of the 289 seropositive cohort members. A peripheral blood sample was provided by each donor, and peripheral blood mononuclear cells were used for TCR beta sequencing. Genomic DNA extraction from the blood cell samples was performed with the Qiagen DNeasy Blood Extraction Kit. Of note for this clone: Its antigen is unknown. No much larger clone exists at a distance of one base, and base qualities are not known.

Sequencing input: PBMCs. This receptor was taken from a woman in her sixties in good health and CMV-seropositive.

The CDR3 sequence is CATSRDGWQGATGELFF. The DNA sequence is as follows: TGTGCCACCAGCAGAGATGGGTGGCAGGGGGCGACCGGGGAGCTGTTTTTT. This chain is built from TRBV15 and TRBJ2-2, and 8 junction bases match TRBD1. V trim: 0 bases; J trim: 5 bases; unmatched bases: 8. From its cysteine to its phenylalanine, the CDR3 spans 17 amino acids. Only CDR3 DNA is held: 51 bases, read in frame from base 1. Via the germline V gene (reference sequence), CDR1 is LNHNV and CDR2 YYDKDF. This CDR3, with the reference TRBV15 and TRBJ2-2 proteins standing in past its ends, gives the full variable domain DAMVIQNPRYQVTQFGKPVTLSCSQTLNHNVMYWYQQKSSQAPKLLFHYYDKDFNNEADTPDNFQSRRPNTSFCFLDIRSPGLGDTAMYLCATSRDGWQGATGELFFGEGSRLTVL.